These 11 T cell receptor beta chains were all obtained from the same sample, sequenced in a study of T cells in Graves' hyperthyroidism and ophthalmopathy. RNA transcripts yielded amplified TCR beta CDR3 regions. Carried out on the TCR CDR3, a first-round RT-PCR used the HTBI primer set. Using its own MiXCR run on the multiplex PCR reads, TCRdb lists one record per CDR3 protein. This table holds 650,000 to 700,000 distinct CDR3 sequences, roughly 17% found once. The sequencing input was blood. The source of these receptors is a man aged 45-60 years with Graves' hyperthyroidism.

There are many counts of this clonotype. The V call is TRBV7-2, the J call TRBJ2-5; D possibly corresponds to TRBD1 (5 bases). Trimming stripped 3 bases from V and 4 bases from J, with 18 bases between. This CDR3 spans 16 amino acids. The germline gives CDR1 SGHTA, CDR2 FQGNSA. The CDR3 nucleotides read TGTGCCAGCAGCTTGTGGTTAAAGGGGCGAGGAGAGACCCAGTACTTC. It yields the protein CASSLWLKGRGETQYF.

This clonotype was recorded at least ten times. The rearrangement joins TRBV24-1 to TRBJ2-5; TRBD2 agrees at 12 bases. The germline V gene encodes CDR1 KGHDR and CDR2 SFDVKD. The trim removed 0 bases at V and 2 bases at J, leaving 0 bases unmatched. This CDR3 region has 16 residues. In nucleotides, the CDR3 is TGTGCCACCAGTGATTTGACTAGCGGGAGGCAAGAGACCCAGTACTTC. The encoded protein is CATSDLTSGRQETQYF.

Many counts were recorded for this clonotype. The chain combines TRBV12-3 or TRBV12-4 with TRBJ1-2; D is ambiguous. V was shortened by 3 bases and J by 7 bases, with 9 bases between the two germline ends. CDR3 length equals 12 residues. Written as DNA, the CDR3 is TGTGCCAGCAGTTTTCCCCTGGGTGGCTACACCTTC. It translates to CASSFPLGGYTF.

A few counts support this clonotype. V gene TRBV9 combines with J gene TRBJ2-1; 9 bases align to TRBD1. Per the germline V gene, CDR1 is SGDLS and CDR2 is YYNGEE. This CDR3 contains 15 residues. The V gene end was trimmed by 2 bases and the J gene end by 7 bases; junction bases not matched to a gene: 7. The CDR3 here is CASSVWDRVENEQFF. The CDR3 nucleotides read TGTGCCAGCAGCGTTTGGGACAGGGTGGAGAATGAGCAGTTCTTC.

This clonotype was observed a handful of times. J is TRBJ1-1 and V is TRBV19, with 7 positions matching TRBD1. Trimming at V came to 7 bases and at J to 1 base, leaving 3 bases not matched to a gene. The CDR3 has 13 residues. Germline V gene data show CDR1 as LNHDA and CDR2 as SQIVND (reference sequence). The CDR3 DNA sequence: TGTGCCAGTAACGACAGGGAGAACACTGAAGCTTTCTTT. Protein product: CASNDRENTEAFF.

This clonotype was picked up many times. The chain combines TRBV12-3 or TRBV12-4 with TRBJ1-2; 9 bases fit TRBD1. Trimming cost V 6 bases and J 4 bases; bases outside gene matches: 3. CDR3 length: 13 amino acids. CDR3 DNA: TGTGCCAGCAGAGGACAGGGGACCTATGGCTACACCTTC. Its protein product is CASRGQGTYGYTF.

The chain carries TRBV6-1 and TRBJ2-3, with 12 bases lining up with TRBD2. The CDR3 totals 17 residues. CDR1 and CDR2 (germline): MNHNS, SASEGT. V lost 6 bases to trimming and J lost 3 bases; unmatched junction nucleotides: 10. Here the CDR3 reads CASSTASTSGRTDTQYF. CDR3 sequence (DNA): TGTGCCAGCAGCACCGCCTCGACTAGCGGGAGAACAGATACGCAGTATTTT.

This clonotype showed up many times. The chain's CDR3 is CASTTGDQASEQYF. CDR3 bases: TGTGCCAGCACCACCGGGGACCAAGCCTCCGAGCAGTACTTC. The V and J genes are TRBV28 and TRBJ2-7; D is possibly TRBD1 or TRBD2 (5 bases each). CDR3 length equals 14 residues. V gave up 7 bases and J gave up 6 bases, with 19 bases separating them. Germline values: CDR1 MDHEN, CDR2 SYDVKM.

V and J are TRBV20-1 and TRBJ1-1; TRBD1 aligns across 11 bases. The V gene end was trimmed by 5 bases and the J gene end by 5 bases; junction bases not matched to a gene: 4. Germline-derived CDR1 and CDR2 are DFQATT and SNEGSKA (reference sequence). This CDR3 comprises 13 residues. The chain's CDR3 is CSAGQGAGTEAFF. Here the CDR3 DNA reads TGCAGTGCTGGACAGGGGGCGGGTACTGAAGCTTTCTTT.

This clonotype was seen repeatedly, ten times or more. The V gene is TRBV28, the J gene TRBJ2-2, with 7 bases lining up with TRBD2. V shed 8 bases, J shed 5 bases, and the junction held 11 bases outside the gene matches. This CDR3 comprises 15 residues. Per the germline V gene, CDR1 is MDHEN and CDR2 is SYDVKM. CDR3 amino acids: CASGRETQITGELFF. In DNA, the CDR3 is TGTGCCAGCGGGCGGGAGACCCAGATAACCGGGGAGCTGTTTTTT. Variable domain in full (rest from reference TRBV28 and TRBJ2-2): DVKVTQSSRYLVKRTGEKVFLECVQDMDHENMFWYRQDPGLGLRLIYFSYDVKMKEKGDIPEGYSVSREKKERFSLILESASTNQTSMYLCASGRETQITGELFFGEGSRLTVL.

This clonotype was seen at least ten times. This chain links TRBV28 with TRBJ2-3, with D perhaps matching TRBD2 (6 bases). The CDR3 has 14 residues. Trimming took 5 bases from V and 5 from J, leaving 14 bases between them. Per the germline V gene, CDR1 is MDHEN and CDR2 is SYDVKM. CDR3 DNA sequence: TGTGCCAGCAGTCTGGACTACGAAGGAGATACGCAGTATTTT. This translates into CASSLDYEGDTQYF.